The 30 T cell receptor beta chains listed next were all sequenced from one sample in a study of T cells in Graves' hyperthyroidism and ophthalmopathy. TCR beta CDR3 region amplification was performed from RNA transcripts. Primed by the HTBI set, a first-round RT-PCR was run on the TCR CDR3. TCRdb fed the multiplex PCR reads into MiXCR, producing one record per CDR3 protein. The sample includes about 700,000 distinct CDR3 sequences, 14% of them seen just once. The sequenced sample was blood. All receptors derive from a woman aged 18-29 years with Graves' hyperthyroidism.

Notes on this clonotype: A read error may explain this, as a much larger clone is one base away. J is TRBJ2-1 and V is TRBV27; TRBD2 matches at 7 bases. CDR3 size: 16 residues. CDR1 is MNHEY, CDR2 SMNVEV, per germline (reference sequence). CDR3 nucleotides: TGTGCCAGCAGCCTAATAGCGGGTCTGCTATACAATGGGCAGTTCTTC. This encodes CASSLIAGLLYNGQFF.

This clonotype was seen repeatedly, ten times or more. The chain uses TRBV11-2 and TRBJ2-1, with 14 bases that match TRBD2. The V gene's germline CDR1 is SGHAT and CDR2 FQNNGV. CDR3 length: 18 amino acids. V was clipped by 0 bases and J by 4 bases; unmatched bases: 5. DNA of the CDR3: TGTGCCAGCAGCTTAGAAGGACTAGCGGGAGGCACATACAATGAGCAGTTCTTC. Translation: CASSLEGLAGGTYNEQFF.

In nucleotides, the CDR3 is TGTGCCAGCAGTTTGAGGGGCCTGCAGCAGCCCCAGCATTTT. Amino acid sequence: CASSLRGLQQPQHF. The V call is TRBV27, the J call TRBJ1-5, with D possibly matching TRBD1 (5 bases). The length of the CDR3 is 14 residues. CDR1 is MNHEY, CDR2 SMNVEV, per germline (reference sequence). Trimming removed 3 bases from V and 7 bases from J, with 13 bases in between.

This clonotype was picked up many times. The chain carries TRBV20-1 and TRBJ1-1; D remains ambiguous. Germline values: CDR1 DFQATT, CDR2 SNEGSKA (reference sequence). This CDR3 is built from 13 residues. V lost 4 bases to trimming and J lost 9 bases, with 18 bases between them. The CDR3 region has the DNA TGCAGTGCTATTGGAGGACCCTTAGGGAAAGCTTTCTTT. Translated: CSAIGGPLGKAFF.

The chain carries TRBV30 and TRBJ2-1, with 9 nucleotides matching TRBD2. Germline loops: CDR1 GTSNPN, CDR2 SVGIG (reference sequence). CDR3 length equals 15 residues. V lost 1 base and J lost 4; bases outside the gene matches: 5. CDR3 sequence (DNA): TGTGCCTGGAGTGCAGCTAGCGGGGATTACAATGAGCAGTTCTTC. Protein product: CAWSAASGDYNEQFF.

This clonotype was seen only a few times. The chain joins TRBV9 to TRBJ1-5; no firm D call. This CDR3 is built from 14 residues. The germline V and J ends were trimmed by 4 bases and 3 bases, with 11 bases remaining between them. Germline CDR1 reads SGDLS; CDR2 reads YYNGEE. Here the CDR3 DNA reads TGTGCCAGCAGCTCTCCCGGCGTCAATCAGCCCCAGCATTTT. Amino acid sequence: CASSSPGVNQPQHF.

This clonotype has at least ten counts. V is TRBV20-1 and J is TRBJ2-1, with 8 bases lining up with TRBD2. Germline V gene data show CDR1 as DFQATT and CDR2 as SNEGSKA (reference sequence). V was pared by 1 base and J by 0 bases, with 5 bases of the junction left unmatched. There are 16 residues in the CDR3. The CDR3 region is CSARVSSGSSYNEQFF. The CDR3 DNA is TGCAGTGCTAGAGTGTCCAGCGGGAGCTCCTACAATGAGCAGTTCTTC.

This clonotype has at least ten counts. The chain uses TRBV7-9 and TRBJ2-3, with a tentative D call TRBD2 (6 bases). Per germline, CDR1 SEHNR and CDR2 FQNEAQ (reference sequence). The CDR3 is made up of 12 amino acids. With 5 bases removed from V and 7 bases from J, the gap between germline ends came to 10 bases. The chain's CDR3 is CASSLGGNTQYF. Written as DNA, the CDR3 is TGTGCCAGCAGCCTCGGGGGTAATACGCAGTATTTT.

This clonotype was counted ten times or more. The CDR3 DNA is TGCAGTGCTGCGACTAGCGGGAGGGGTGAGCAGTTCTTC. Translating gives CSAATSGRGEQFF. This chain connects TRBV20-1 to TRBJ2-1; 14 bases are a match to TRBD2. This CDR3 spans 13 amino acids. The germline V gene encodes CDR1 DFQATT and CDR2 SNEGSKA (reference sequence). V gave up 5 bases and J gave up 9 bases; unmatched junction bases: 3.

The rearrangement links TRBV9 to TRBJ2-1; D remains unclear. V was shortened by 5 bases and J by 10 bases, with 19 bases between the two germline ends. Germline loops: CDR1 SGDLS, CDR2 YYNGEE. There are 14 residues in the CDR3. In DNA form, the CDR3 reads TGTGCCAGCAGTCCGATCCTAGGTGCCCCCGAGCAGTTCTTC. Encoded protein: CASSPILGAPEQFF.

This clonotype was found many times. J is TRBJ1-5 and V is TRBV3-1; unclear D gene. Trimming left V 3 bases short and J 4 bases short, with 4 bases between. The CDR3 length is 12 residues. Per germline, CDR1 LGHDT and CDR2 YNNKEL (reference sequence). DNA for the CDR3: TGTGCCAGCAGCCAGGGAAATCAGCCCCAGCATTTT. Protein: CASSQGNQPQHF.

This chain joins TRBV6-2 or TRBV6-3 and TRBJ2-7; D is ambiguous. V was shortened by 10 bases and J by 1 base, with 11 bases between the two germline ends. This CDR3 region has 12 residues. Per the germline V gene, CDR1 is MNHEY and CDR2 is SVGEGT. CDR3 loop: CATTASSYEQYF. The CDR3 bases are TGTGCCACAACCGCGAGTTCCTACGAGCAGTACTTC.

This clonotype has ten or more counts. The chain couples TRBV2 to TRBJ1-2; D not certain. Deletions cut 3 bases from V and 4 bases from J, with 12 bases between. Per germline, CDR1 SNHLY and CDR2 FYNNEI. The CDR3 is 14 residues long. The CDR3, as DNA: TGTGCCAGCAGTGACGAGGGCATGGGCTATGGCTACACCTTC. Translated, it gives CASSDEGMGYGYTF.

This clonotype was counted many times. The CDR3 is CASSYRRGRGTGELFF. The CDR3 nucleotides read TGTGCCAGCAGTTATAGGAGAGGGAGAGGTACCGGGGAGCTGTTTTTT. The chain employs TRBV6-1 and TRBJ2-2; D is perhaps TRBD2 (5 bases). The CDR3 totals 16 residues. V dropped 5 bases and J dropped 5 bases, with 18 bases sitting between them. In germline, CDR1 is MNHNS, CDR2 SASEGT.

This clonotype came up a few times. V is TRBV20-1 and J is TRBJ2-5; possibly TRBD1 for D (6 bases). V lost 3 bases and J 5 bases, leaving 10 bases between the germline ends. Per germline, CDR1 DFQATT and CDR2 SNEGSKA (reference sequence). The CDR3 is 12 residues long. The CDR3 bases are TGCAGTGCTAGCCGTAGGGGGGAGACCCAGTACTTC. Its protein is CSASRRGETQYF.

In regard to this clonotype: This clone may be a read error of a much larger clone one base away. This chain connects TRBV20-1 to TRBJ1-1; D unclear. Germline V gene sequence: CDR1 DFQATT, CDR2 SNEGSKA (reference sequence). The CDR3 consists of 13 residues. The CDR3 sequence is CNASSGADTEAFF. The CDR3 DNA sequence: TGCAATGCTAGTTCCGGCGCGGACACTGAAGCTTTCTTT.

This clonotype appeared many times. This chain joins TRBV20-1 and TRBJ2-7; TRBD2 aligns across 7 bases. The CDR3 has 12 amino acids. J lost 6 bases, V lost 1 base, and 3 bases had no gene match. The V gene's germline CDR1 is DFQATT and CDR2 SNEGSKA (reference sequence). The CDR3 sequence: CSARVGGAEQYF. CDR3 DNA: TGCAGTGCTAGAGTGGGAGGGGCCGAGCAGTACTTC.

This clonotype was seen a few times. V gene TRBV28 combines with J gene TRBJ2-6; tentative D call: TRBD2 (5 bases). CDR1 is MDHEN, CDR2 SYDVKM, per germline. Trimming pared 6 bases from V and 2 bases from J, leaving 11 bases between. This CDR3 is built from 15 residues. The CDR3 loop reads CASSHETTGANVLTF. CDR3 nucleotides: TGTGCCAGCAGCCATGAGACTACTGGGGCCAACGTCCTGACTTTC.

A note on this clonotype: Germline is not matched at one junction end, which may reflect a read error. The chain uses TRBV20-1 and TRBJ1-6, with a weak D call TRBD1 (6 bases). The V gene's germline CDR1 is DFQATT and CDR2 SNEGSKA (reference sequence). CDR3 length: 13 amino acids. CDR3 residues: CGARARGNSPLHF. DNA of the CDR3: TGCGGTGCTAGAGCCAGGGGTAATTCACCCCTCCACTTT.

In its sample, this clonotype was seen many times. The V gene is TRBV13, the J gene TRBJ2-3, with D possibly called TRBD1 or TRBD2 (5 bases each). The V end was cut by 5 bases, the J end by 0 bases, with 9 bases between. The CDR3 extends over 14 amino acids. The V gene's germline CDR1 is PRHDT and CDR2 FYEKMQ (reference sequence). CDR3 region: CASSAGTSTDTQYF. The DNA for the CDR3 is TGTGCCAGCAGCGCCGGGACCAGCACAGATACGCAGTATTTT.

Only a few counts were recorded for this clonotype. The rearrangement uses TRBV6-1 and TRBJ1-4; a possible D gene is TRBD1 (6 bases). Germline assignment: CDR1 MNHNS and CDR2 SASEGT. The CDR3 is 14 residues long. Trimming left V 8 bases short and J 7 bases short, with 17 bases between. CDR3 amino acids: CASSPQGKGEKLFF. The DNA of the CDR3 is TGTGCCAGCTCCCCGCAGGGGAAAGGTGAAAAACTGTTTTTT.

The chain uses TRBV29-1 and TRBJ2-1, with D unclear. From germline, CDR1 is SQVTM and CDR2 ANQGSEA. V was clipped by 7 bases and J by 0 bases, with 10 bases between them. The CDR3 consists of 13 residues. The CDR3 coding sequence is TGCAGCGGCTCTGAGAGCTCCTACAATGAGCAGTTCTTC. Translated: CSGSESSYNEQFF.

Only a few counts were recorded for this clonotype. This chain joins TRBV12-3 or TRBV12-4 and TRBJ2-3; TRBD2 might be the D (6 bases). Between the trimmed V and J ends, which lost 2 bases and 10 bases, there was a span of 16 bases. The CDR3 totals 14 residues. The CDR3, as DNA: TGTGCCAGCAGTTTAAGGCGCGTCTGGGGGGCGCAGTATTTT. Translation gives CASSLRRVWGAQYF.

This clonotype was seen at least ten times. V and J are TRBV20-1 and TRBJ1-5; 7 positions agree with TRBD1. J gave up 3 bases and V 1 base, and 9 bases lay outside the gene matches. The CDR3 totals 16 residues. CDR1 is DFQATT and CDR2 is SNEGSKA in the germline V gene (reference sequence). Here the CDR3 reads CSARAPGQRDNQPQHF. The CDR3 DNA is TGCAGTGCTAGAGCTCCGGGACAGAGAGACAATCAGCCCCAGCATTTT.

This clonotype appeared a few times. The CDR3: CASSDQGPYQPQHF. As DNA, the CDR3 is TGTGCCAGCAGCGATCAGGGGCCTTATCAGCCCCAGCATTTT. This chain connects TRBV11-3 to TRBJ1-5, with a possible D match to TRBD1 (6 bases). CDR1 is SGHNT and CDR2 is YENEEA in the germline V gene. This CDR3 comprises 14 residues. The germline V and J ends were trimmed by 5 bases and 5 bases, with 13 bases remaining between them.

In its sample, this clonotype was seen a few times. V usage is TRBV12-3 or TRBV12-4 and J usage is TRBJ2-5; 10 bases map to TRBD2. After removal of 3 bases from V and 5 bases from J, the junction contained 6 bases not matched to a gene. CDR3 size: 15 residues. Written as DNA, the CDR3 is TGTGCCAGCAGTTTCCAGCGGGAGGGCCCGGAGACCCAGTACTTC. Translation: CASSFQREGPETQYF.

In its sample, this clonotype was seen many times. This chain links TRBV12-3 or TRBV12-4 with TRBJ2-7; possible D gene TRBD1, 6 bases. The CDR3 contains 14 residues. Trimming took 2 bases from V and 3 from J, leaving 11 bases between them. CDR3 nucleotide sequence: TGTGCCAGCAGTTTAACAGGGCCCCTCTACGAGCAGTACTTC. Translated, it gives CASSLTGPLYEQYF.

This clonotype was seen at least ten times. The chain combines TRBV20-1 with TRBJ1-2; the D is unclear. The CDR3 covers 11 residues. The germline V and J ends were trimmed by 5 bases and 8 bases, with 12 bases remaining between them. Germline V CDR1 and CDR2: DFQATT, SNEGSKA (reference sequence). In DNA form, the CDR3 reads TGCAGTGCTCGGGGTGAATTCGGCTACACCTTC. Translated: CSARGEFGYTF.

This clonotype was seen at least ten times. The rearrangement joins TRBV12-3 or TRBV12-4 to TRBJ1-6; 8 bases map to TRBD1. Trimming took 7 bases from V and 9 from J; bases not matched to a gene: 8. CDR3 length: 14 residues. The CDR3 coding sequence is TGTGCCAGCACCCCAGCAGGGACAGGTTCACCCCTCCACTTT. Amino acid sequence: CASTPAGTGSPLHF.

The chain has TRBV6-1 and TRBJ1-5; 7 positions match TRBD1. J gave up 1 base and V 9 bases, and 6 bases lay outside the gene matches. CDR1 is MNHNS, CDR2 SASEGT, per germline. The CDR3 has 14 amino acids. The CDR3 coding sequence is TGTGCCAGTATGGGGACAGCCAGCAATCAGCCCCAGCATTTT. Its protein is CASMGTASNQPQHF.